This is a list of T cell receptor beta chains from one sample in a study of CD8 T cells in ankylosing spondylitis. TCRdb analysed the 5' RACE reads with MiXCR anew, one entry per CDR3 protein. The sample contains roughly 38,000 distinct CDR3 sequences, about 9.3% of which appear only once. Sequencing was performed on blood, either unsorted or a sorted T cell fraction (not recorded which). The receptors here all came from a male donor with ankylosing spondylitis or in good health (not recorded which). CDR3s include the opening cysteine and the closing phenylalanine or tryptophan. Each record gives: D gene, clone size, J gene, V gene, CDR3 DNA, CDR3 protein. D genes are given only for firm matches. Size tells how often a clone was seen (once, few, many) or the class of an expanded clone, and some rows leave it out.

d_call: .
clone_size: many
j_call: TRBJ2-1
v_call: TRBV12-3/TRBV12-4
cdr3_nt: TGTGCCAGCACCCTCCGGAATGAGCAGTTCTTC
cdr3_aa: CASTLRNEQFF

d_call: .
clone_size: many
j_call: TRBJ1-3
v_call: TRBV4-1
cdr3_nt: TGCGCCAGCAGCCAAGGGGCGCTCAGGGGCTTAGGCTCTGGAAACACCATATATTTT
cdr3_aa: CASSQGALRGLGSGNTIYF

d_call: .
clone_size: many
j_call: TRBJ1-1
v_call: TRBV10-3
cdr3_nt: TGTGCCACGACAGCTCCTCCGGGCACTGAAGCTTTCTTT
cdr3_aa: CATTAPPGTEAFF

d_call: TRBD1
clone_size: .
j_call: TRBJ1-4
v_call: TRBV30
cdr3_nt: TGTGCCTGGAGCGACGCAGGGGGCTTGTATGAAAAACTGTTTTTT
cdr3_aa: CAWSDAGGLYEKLFF

d_call: .
clone_size: many
j_call: TRBJ2-7
v_call: TRBV15
cdr3_nt: TGTGCCACCAGCAGAGATGGGTCAGCGTCCTACGAGCAGTACTTC
cdr3_aa: CATSRDGSASYEQYF

d_call: .
clone_size: many
j_call: TRBJ1-2
v_call: TRBV20-1
cdr3_nt: TGCAGTGTGCAGGCTAACTATGGCTACACCTTC
cdr3_aa: CSVQANYGYTF

d_call: .
clone_size: many
j_call: TRBJ2-7
v_call: TRBV20-1
cdr3_nt: TGCAGTGCTAGTAGAGAAGAGGTTCGCTCCTACGAGCAGTACTTC
cdr3_aa: CSASREEVRSYEQYF

d_call: TRBD2
clone_size: many
j_call: TRBJ2-5
v_call: TRBV28
cdr3_nt: TGTGCCAGCAGTTTGATGGCTAGCGGGAGGAGAGAGACCCAGTACTTC
cdr3_aa: CASSLMASGRRETQYF

d_call: .
clone_size: many
j_call: TRBJ2-1
v_call: TRBV10-3
cdr3_nt: TGTGCCATCAGTGAGTCGGATTTCCCTGATGAGCAGTTCTTC
cdr3_aa: CAISESDFPDEQFF

d_call: .
clone_size: many
j_call: TRBJ2-3
v_call: TRBV4-2
cdr3_nt: TGTGCCAGCAGCCAAGATCCGGGAGAGGCAGATACGCAGTATTTT
cdr3_aa: CASSQDPGEADTQYF